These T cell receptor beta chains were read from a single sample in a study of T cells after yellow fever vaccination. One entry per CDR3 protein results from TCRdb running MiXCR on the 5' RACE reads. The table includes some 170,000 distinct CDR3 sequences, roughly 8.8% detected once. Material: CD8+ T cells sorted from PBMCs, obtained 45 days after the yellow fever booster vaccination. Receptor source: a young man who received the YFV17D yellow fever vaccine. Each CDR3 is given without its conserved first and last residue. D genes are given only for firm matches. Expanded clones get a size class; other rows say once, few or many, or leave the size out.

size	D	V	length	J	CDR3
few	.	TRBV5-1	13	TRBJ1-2	ASSLASWDLDGYT
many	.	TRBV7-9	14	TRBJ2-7	ASSLARGKVAYEQY
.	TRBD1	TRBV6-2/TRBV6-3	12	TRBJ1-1	ASSAGQVNTEAF
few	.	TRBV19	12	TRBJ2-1	ASSPLGVLDEQF
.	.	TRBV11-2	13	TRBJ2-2	ASSSTGTGFGELF
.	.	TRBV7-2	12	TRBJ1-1	ASSALGRETEAF
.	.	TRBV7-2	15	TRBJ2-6	ASSFGARHSGANVLT
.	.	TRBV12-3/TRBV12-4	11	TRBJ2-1	ATAGGQNNEQF
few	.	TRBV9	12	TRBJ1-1	ASSVGRGETEAF
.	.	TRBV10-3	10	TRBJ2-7	AIGAGPYEQY
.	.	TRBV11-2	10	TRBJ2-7	ASSPLGYEQY
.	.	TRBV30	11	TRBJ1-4	AWRMAIQEKLF
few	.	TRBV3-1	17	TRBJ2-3	ASSQDPFRGEWDTDTQY
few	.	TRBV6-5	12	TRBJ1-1	ASSYNPGGTEAF
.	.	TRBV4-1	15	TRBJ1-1	ASSPIPGRSMNTEAF
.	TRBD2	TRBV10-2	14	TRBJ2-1	ASIHPPSGGKGEQF
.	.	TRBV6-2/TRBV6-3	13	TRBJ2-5	ASSGRPLGAETQY
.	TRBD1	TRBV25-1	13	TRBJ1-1	ASQIEGQANTEAF
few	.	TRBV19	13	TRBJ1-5	ASYPGRASNQPQH
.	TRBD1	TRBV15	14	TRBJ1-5	ATSRERQGRDQPQH
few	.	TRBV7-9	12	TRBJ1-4	ASSLVGLNEKLF
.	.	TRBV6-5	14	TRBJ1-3	ASSFRDSGGGNTIY
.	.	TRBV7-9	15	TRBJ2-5	ASSLNSYSRRGETQY
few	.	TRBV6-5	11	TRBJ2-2	ASTTAGTGELF
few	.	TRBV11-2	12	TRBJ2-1	ASSFGRPNNEQF
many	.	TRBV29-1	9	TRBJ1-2	SVRDHYGYT
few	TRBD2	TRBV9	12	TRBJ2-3	ASSSSGGADTQY
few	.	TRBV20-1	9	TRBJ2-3	SARESYTQY
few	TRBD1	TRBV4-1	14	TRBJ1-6	ASSQGQGANNSPLH
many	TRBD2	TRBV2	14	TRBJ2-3	ASSYGLAGGTDTQY
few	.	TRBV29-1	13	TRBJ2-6	SVAKIGAGANVLT
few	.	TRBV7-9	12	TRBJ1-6	ASSTPTVPPPLH
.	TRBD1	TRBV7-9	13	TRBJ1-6	ASSLGQGSNSPLH
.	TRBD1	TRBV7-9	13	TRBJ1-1	ASSSPTGVNTEAF
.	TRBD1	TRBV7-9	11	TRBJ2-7	ASRGDRGYEQY
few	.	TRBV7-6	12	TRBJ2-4	ASSPGIAKNIQY
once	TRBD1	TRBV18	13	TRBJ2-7	ASSPPPGGLNGQY
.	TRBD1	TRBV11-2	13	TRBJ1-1	ASSGQGVLNTEAF
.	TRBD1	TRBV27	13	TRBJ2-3	ASSSRTGVTDTQY
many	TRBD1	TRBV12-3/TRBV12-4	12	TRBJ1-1	ASSWTGTNTEAF
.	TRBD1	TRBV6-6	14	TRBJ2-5	ASSPPQGAYQETQY
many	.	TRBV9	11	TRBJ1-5	ASSEIGNQPQH
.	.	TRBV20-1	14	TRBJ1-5	SATQWGLYGNQPQH
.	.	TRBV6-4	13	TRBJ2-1	ASSDSAVGLIEQF
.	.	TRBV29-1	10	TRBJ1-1	SVVWGGTRAF
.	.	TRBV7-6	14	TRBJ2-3	ASSFGAGTSTDTQY
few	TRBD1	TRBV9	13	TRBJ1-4	ASSRWTGDNEKLF
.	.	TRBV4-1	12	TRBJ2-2	ASRPTGAAGELF
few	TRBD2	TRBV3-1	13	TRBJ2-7	ASSRGTSGSYEQY
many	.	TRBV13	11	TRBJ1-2	ASSLGGNYGYT
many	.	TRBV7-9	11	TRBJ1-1	ASSWGATPEAF
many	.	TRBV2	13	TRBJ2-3	ASRSGPRSTDTQY
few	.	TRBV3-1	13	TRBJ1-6	ASSPRQFFNSPLH